This T cell receptor (beta chain) was captured by sequencing in a study of shared clonotypes between healthy human individuals. Across the study: Donor ages ranged 18 to 49 years: a couple of women, a few men. Study conclusions and caveats: Deeper or shallower sequencing was expected to change how clonotypes are shared among donors. Of the naive CD4 clonotypes, about 5% were shared across several donors. Non-shared clonotypes had lower generation probabilities than clonotypes shared by all four sorted-subset donors.

Sequencing used immunoSEQ multiplex PCR; TCRdb keeps in-frame clones, though not all of them. Altogether a few hundred thousand clones are present, 60% to 80% being singletons, with the ten largest covering 11%. Concerning this clone itself: Its antigen is not identified.

The sample was memory CD4+ T cells sorted from blood. This sample's subset: CD45RA-negative fraction. This sequence originates from a man aged 25-40 years in good health.

CDR3 bases: TGTGCCAGCAGCTTAGCTACCCGCGGTTACAATGAGCAGTTCTTC. It yields the protein CASSLATRGYNEQFF. The chain carries TRBV5-4 and TRBJ2-1, with D unresolved. Germline CDR1 reads SGHNT; CDR2 reads YYREEE (reference sequence). The V gene lost 2 bases and the J gene lost 4 bases, with 13 bases spanning the gap. The CDR3 consists of 15 residues.